One sample yielded the 3 T cell receptor beta chains listed below, sequenced in a study of neurological immune-mediated disorders. From the 5' RACE reads, TCRdb called clonotypes with MiXCR, one entry per CDR3 protein. The sample contains tens of thousands of distinct CDR3 sequences, just under 4% of which appear only once. Sequenced sample: CD4+ T cells from blood. The receptors were sampled from a middle-aged woman with multiple sclerosis.

This clonotype was picked up many times. The CDR3 reads CAISGTSGGLYEQYF. The CDR3, as DNA: TGTGCCATCAGCGGGACTAGCGGGGGATTATACGAGCAGTACTTC. The chain recombines TRBV10-3 with TRBJ2-7; TRBD2 matches at 14 bases. CDR1 is ENHRY, CDR2 SYGVKD, per germline. CDR3 length: 15 amino acids. V was pared by 6 bases and J by 4 bases, with 5 bases of the junction left unmatched.

The chain joins TRBV4-1 to TRBJ2-2, with D perhaps given as TRBD1 or TRBD2 (5 bases each). This CDR3 spans 16 amino acids. Germline V gene data show CDR1 as MGHRA and CDR2 as YSYEKL. V was clipped by 5 bases and J by 1 base, with 14 bases between them. CDR3 in DNA: TGCGCCAGCAGCAATCAATGGGGGAGGAACACCGGGGAGCTGTTTTTT. This encodes CASSNQWGRNTGELFF.

This clonotype was observed many times. The chain couples TRBV5-1 to TRBJ2-1, with D unclear. The CDR3 has 13 residues. V was trimmed by 0 bases and J by 5 bases, leaving 6 bases between them. Germline lookup yields CDR1 SGHRS and CDR2 YFSETQ. CDR3 in DNA: TGCGCCAGCAGCTTGGGACTCAACAATGAGCAGTTCTTC. This gives the protein CASSLGLNNEQFF.